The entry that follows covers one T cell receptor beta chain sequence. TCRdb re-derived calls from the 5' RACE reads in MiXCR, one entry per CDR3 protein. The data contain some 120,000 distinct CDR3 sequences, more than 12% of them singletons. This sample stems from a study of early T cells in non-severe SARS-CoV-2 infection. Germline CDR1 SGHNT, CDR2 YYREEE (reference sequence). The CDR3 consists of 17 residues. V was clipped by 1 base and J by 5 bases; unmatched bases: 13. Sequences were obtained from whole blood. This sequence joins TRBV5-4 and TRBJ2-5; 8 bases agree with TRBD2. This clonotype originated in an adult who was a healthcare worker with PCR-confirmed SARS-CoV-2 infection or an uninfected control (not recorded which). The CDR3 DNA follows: TGTGCCAGCAGCTTGAAATTGTCGGGGGGGATTCTGGAGACCCAGTACTTC. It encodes CASSLKLSGGILETQYF.